A selection of T cell receptor beta chains follows, all from one sample in a study of T cell responses to AZD1222 COVID-19 vaccine. Sequencing used immunoSEQ multiplex PCR; TCRdb keeps in-frame clones, though not all of them. The sample has 120,000 to 150,000 clones; about 90% are singletons. Material: peripheral blood, obtained 28 days after the second AZD1222 dose. The receptors were gathered from an adult who received the AZD1222 COVID-19 vaccine. CDR3s include the opening cysteine and the closing phenylalanine or tryptophan. The D gene is left open where the match is weak. Clone sizes are given selectively: once, few, many, or a class where the clone is expanded.

abundance,len,d_gene,j_gene,v_gene,CDR3aa,CDR3nt
-,15,-,TRBJ1-5,TRBV7-2,CASSYRTGTNQPQHF,TGTGCCAGCAGCTACCGAACAGGGACCAATCAGCCCCAGCATTTT
many,13,-,TRBJ2-5,TRBV3-1/TRBV3-2,CASSQVEGETQYF,TGTGCCAGCAGCCAAGTAGAAGGAGAGACCCAGTACTTC
-,14,TRBD1,TRBJ1-1,TRBV5-1,CASSTDRVGTEAFF,TGCGCCAGCAGCACCGACAGGGTTGGCACTGAAGCTTTCTTT
once,17,TRBD2,TRBJ2-5,TRBV3-1/TRBV3-2,CASSHASGGARGETQYF,TGTGCCAGCAGCCACGCTAGCGGGGGGGCGCGTGGAGAGACCCAGTACTTC
medium-sized,13,-,TRBJ1-5,TRBV5-1,CASSSEGDQPQHF,TGCGCCAGCAGCTCGGAAGGAGATCAGCCCCAGCATTTT
-,15,-,TRBJ2-1,TRBV7-9,CASSLAGVPGNEQFF,TGTGCCAGCAGCTTAGCGGGAGTACCGGGAAATGAGCAGTTCTTC
-,11,-,TRBJ1-5,TRBV20-1,CSARGNQPQHF,TGCAGTGCTAGGGGCAATCAGCCCCAGCATTTT
-,16,-,TRBJ2-5,TRBV7-2,CASSLVLPGTEGTQYF,TGTGCCAGCAGCCTTGTGCTCCCGGGGACGGAAGGGACCCAGTACTTC
-,13,-,TRBJ1-4,TRBV4-1,CASSQGGREKLFF,TGCGCCAGCAGCCAAGGGGGACGGGAAAAACTGTTTTTT
-,17,-,TRBJ1-3,TRBV5-6,CASSLPGAPFSGNTIYF,TGTGCCAGCAGCTTGCCAGGGGCCCCCTTCTCTGGAAACACCATATATTTT
-,15,TRBD2,TRBJ2-3,TRBV14,CASSQLLAGVGAQYF,TGTGCCAGCAGCCAATTACTAGCGGGAGTGGGTGCGCAGTATTTT
-,16,-,TRBJ2-1,TRBV6-6,CASSYLSGVGDNEQFF,TGTGCCAGCAGTTACCTGAGTGGGGTGGGGGACAATGAGCAGTTCTTC
-,15,-,TRBJ2-7,TRBV27,CASSLSRDGGYEQYF,TGTGCCAGCAGTTTAAGTCGGGACGGAGGCTACGAGCAGTACTTC
-,14,-,TRBJ1-2,TRBV4-2,CASSQDRFNYGYTF,TGTGCCAGCAGCCAAGATCGCTTCAACTATGGCTACACCTTC
-,16,TRBD1,TRBJ2-1,TRBV24-1,CATSVPRTGFDNEQFF,TGTGCCACCAGTGTCCCCCGGACAGGGTTCGACAATGAGCAGTTCTTC
-,13,-,TRBJ2-7,TRBV27,CASSLRRAYEQYF,TGTGCCAGCAGTCTGAGGAGGGCCTACGAGCAGTACTTC
-,15,-,TRBJ2-2,TRBV18,CASSPENYPTGELFF,TGTGCCAGCTCACCAGAGAACTACCCCACCGGGGAGCTGTTTTTT
once,14,-,TRBJ2-5,TRBV30,CAVTGPNWRETQYF,TGTGCCGTAACGGGACCAAACTGGAGGGAGACCCAGTACTTC
-,16,TRBD1,TRBJ2-7,TRBV5-6,CASSWRTGPSSYEQYF,TGTGCCAGCAGCTGGCGGACAGGGCCTAGCTCCTACGAGCAGTACTTC
-,17,TRBD2,TRBJ2-5,TRBV28,CASSYNGLAGGGETQYF,TGTGCCAGCAGCTACAACGGACTAGCGGGGGGTGGGGAGACCCAGTACTTC
-,16,TRBD1,TRBJ2-7,TRBV11-3,CASSSVDRDGRYEQYF,TGTGCCAGCAGCTCGGTCGACAGGGACGGTCGATACGAGCAGTACTTC
-,17,TRBD2,TRBJ2-5,TRBV5-8,CASSLGGLAGVEETQYF,TGTGCCAGCAGCTTGGGAGGACTAGCGGGAGTGGAAGAGACCCAGTACTTC
-,12,-,TRBJ2-7,TRBV27,CASSTYRAEQYF,TGTGCCAGCAGTACCTACAGGGCCGAGCAGTACTTC
-,15,-,TRBJ1-1,TRBV7-2,CASRSPGAVNTEAFF,TGTGCCAGCAGATCACCGGGGGCTGTGAACACTGAAGCTTTCTTT
-,12,-,TRBJ1-5,TRBV12-5,CASAQPVGPQHF,TGTGCTAGTGCCCAACCCGTAGGACCCCAGCATTTT
once,12,-,TRBJ1-1,TRBV15,CATSRSLAEAFF,TGTGCCACCAGCAGGAGTTTGGCTGAAGCTTTCTTT
-,15,-,TRBJ2-3,TRBV18,CASSPRRDSTDTQYF,TGTGCCAGCTCACCAAGAAGGGATAGCACAGATACGCAGTATTTT
-,14,TRBD1,TRBJ1-1,TRBV29-1,CSAYRGGMNTEAFF,TGCAGCGCCTACAGGGGCGGCATGAACACTGAAGCTTTCTTT
-,16,-,TRBJ1-3,TRBV13,CASSWGGKHSGNTIYF,TGTGCCAGCAGCTGGGGTGGGAAACACTCTGGAAACACCATATATTTT
-,15,-,TRBJ2-1,TRBV19,CASCLSETRDNEQFF,TGTGCCAGTTGTCTTTCTGAGACCCGAGACAATGAGCAGTTCTTC
-,17,-,TRBJ1-6,TRBV4-1,CASSPWDSGTYNSPLHF,TGCGCCAGCAGCCCCTGGGATTCCGGCACCTATAATTCACCCCTCCACTTT
-,14,TRBD1,TRBJ1-6,TRBV5-1,CASSLTGGDSPLHF,TGCGCCAGCAGCTTGACAGGGGGCGATTCACCCCTCCACTTT
-,16,-,TRBJ2-3,TRBV2,CASSLGTRGRTDTQYF,TGTGCCAGCAGTCTTGGGACCCGGGGCCGCACAGATACGCAGTATTTT
-,15,TRBD1,TRBJ2-7,TRBV6-5,CASSTRGTGVYEQYF,TGTGCCAGCAGTACACGGGGGACAGGGGTCTACGAGCAGTACTTC
-,15,-,TRBJ1-3,TRBV5-1,CASHLTGNSGNTIYF,TGCGCCAGCCACCTGACAGGAAACTCTGGAAACACCATATATTTT
-,12,-,TRBJ1-1,TRBV30,CAWSVSSAEAFF,TGTGCCTGGAGTGTTTCGTCCGCTGAAGCTTTCTTT
-,15,TRBD1,TRBJ1-1,TRBV6-5,CASTHFRGLRTEAFF,TGTGCCAGCACCCACTTCAGGGGGCTTAGAACTGAAGCTTTCTTT
-,13,-,TRBJ2-1,TRBV11-2,CASSFGRAHEQFF,TGTGCCAGCAGCTTCGGCAGGGCCCATGAGCAGTTCTTC
-,18,TRBD1,TRBJ1-2,TRBV30,CACNQAGTGGGTLYGYTF,TGTGCCTGCAACCAGGCCGGGACAGGGGGTGGGACCCTCTATGGCTACACCTTC
-,12,-,TRBJ2-1,TRBV3-1/TRBV3-2,CASSQAVGEQFF,TGTGCCAGCAGCCAAGCTGTCGGTGAGCAGTTCTTC
-,13,-,TRBJ2-5,TRBV21-1,CPRGGQNRETQYF,TGTCCCCGAGGGGGACAAAATCGAGAGACCCAGTACTTC
-,13,-,TRBJ1-4,TRBV21-1,CASSPGLNEKLFF,TGTGCCAGCAGCCCTGGGCTGAATGAAAAACTGTTTTTT
-,15,TRBD2,TRBJ2-1,TRBV3-1/TRBV3-2,CASSLGTSLRNEQFF,TGTGCCAGCAGCCTCGGGACTAGCCTTAGAAATGAGCAGTTCTTC
-,15,-,TRBJ2-2,TRBV30,CAWRRGAEATGELFF,TGTGCCTGGAGGAGGGGGGCTGAGGCCACCGGGGAGCTGTTTTTT
-,16,-,TRBJ1-4,TRBV19,CASTSAQPATNEKLFF,TGTGCCAGTACCTCTGCGCAGCCTGCAACTAATGAAAAACTGTTTTTT
-,15,TRBD1,TRBJ1-2,TRBV28,CASSLRGGAIQGYTF,TGTGCCAGCAGTTTGCGAGGGGGCGCGATACAAGGCTACACCTTC
-,13,-,TRBJ2-7,TRBV24-1,CATGVNSSYEQYF,TGTGCCACAGGCGTTAATAGCTCCTACGAGCAGTACTTC
-,16,TRBD2,TRBJ2-1,TRBV6-5,CASSYRSSGAHNEQFF,TGTGCCAGCAGTTACCGGAGTAGCGGGGCCCACAATGAGCAGTTCTTC
-,14,TRBD2,TRBJ2-3,TRBV30,CACAAGGGADTQYF,TGTGCCTGTGCTGCGGGGGGGGGCGCAGATACGCAGTATTTT
-,15,TRBD2,TRBJ2-5,TRBV7-9,CASSSSGLGQETQYF,TGTGCCAGCAGCTCGTCGGGACTAGGACAAGAGACCCAGTACTTC
-,14,-,TRBJ2-6,TRBV29-1,CSVARSSGANVLTF,TGCAGCGTTGCCAGGAGCTCTGGGGCCAACGTCCTGACTTTC
-,13,-,TRBJ1-1,TRBV9,CASSVTGNTEAFF,TGTGCCAGCAGCGTAACAGGGAACACTGAAGCTTTCTTT
once,14,-,TRBJ2-5,TRBV5-4,CASSLQQGQETQYF,TGTGCCAGCAGCTTACAACAGGGTCAAGAGACCCAGTACTTC
-,19,-,TRBJ1-4,TRBV9,CASSVEAGDVYGTNEKLFF,TGTGCCAGCAGCGTAGAGGCAGGGGATGTTTACGGTACTAATGAAAAACTGTTTTTT